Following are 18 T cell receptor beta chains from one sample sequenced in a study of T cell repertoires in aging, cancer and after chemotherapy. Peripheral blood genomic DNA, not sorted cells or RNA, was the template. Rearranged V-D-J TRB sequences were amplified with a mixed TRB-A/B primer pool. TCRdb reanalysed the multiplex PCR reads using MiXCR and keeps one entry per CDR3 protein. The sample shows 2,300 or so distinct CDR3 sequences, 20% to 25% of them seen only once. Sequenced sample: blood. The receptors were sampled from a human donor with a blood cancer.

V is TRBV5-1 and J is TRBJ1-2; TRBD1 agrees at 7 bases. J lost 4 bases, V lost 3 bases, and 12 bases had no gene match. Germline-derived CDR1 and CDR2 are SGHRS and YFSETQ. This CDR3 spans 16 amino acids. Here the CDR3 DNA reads TGCGCCAGCAGCTCATCCAATTCACAGGGGAGCTATGGCTACACCTTC. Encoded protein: CASSSSNSQGSYGYTF.

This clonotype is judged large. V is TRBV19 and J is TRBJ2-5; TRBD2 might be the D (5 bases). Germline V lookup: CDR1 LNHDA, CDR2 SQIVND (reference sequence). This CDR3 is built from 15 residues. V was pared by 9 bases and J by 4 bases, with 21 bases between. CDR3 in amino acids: CASSVGRRSPETQYF. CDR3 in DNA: TGTGCCAGCTCAGTCGGGCGGAGGAGCCCAGAGACCCAGTACTTC.

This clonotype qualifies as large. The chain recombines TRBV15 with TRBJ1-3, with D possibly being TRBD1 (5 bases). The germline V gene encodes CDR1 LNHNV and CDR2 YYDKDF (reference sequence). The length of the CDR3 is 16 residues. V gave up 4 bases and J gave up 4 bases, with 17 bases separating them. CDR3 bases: TGTGCCACCAGCACTCGAGTAGACAGCATCGGAAACACCATATATTTT. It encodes CATSTRVDSIGNTIYF.

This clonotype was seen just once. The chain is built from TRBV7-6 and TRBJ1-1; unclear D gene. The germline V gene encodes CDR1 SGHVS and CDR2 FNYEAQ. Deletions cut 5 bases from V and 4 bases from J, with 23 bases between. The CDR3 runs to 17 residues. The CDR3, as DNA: TGTGCCAGCAGCCCCGGGGAGGACCACAAAGGGTTCACTGAAGCTTTCTTT. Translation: CASSPGEDHKGFTEAFF.

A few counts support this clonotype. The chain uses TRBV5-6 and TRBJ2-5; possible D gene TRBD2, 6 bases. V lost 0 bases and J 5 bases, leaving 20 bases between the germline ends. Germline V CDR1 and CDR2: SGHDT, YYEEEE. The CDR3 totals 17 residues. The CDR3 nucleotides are TGTGCCAGCAGCTTGGCCCTAATCCGGGAGTACTGGGAGACCCAGTACTTC. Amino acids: CASSLALIREYWETQYF.

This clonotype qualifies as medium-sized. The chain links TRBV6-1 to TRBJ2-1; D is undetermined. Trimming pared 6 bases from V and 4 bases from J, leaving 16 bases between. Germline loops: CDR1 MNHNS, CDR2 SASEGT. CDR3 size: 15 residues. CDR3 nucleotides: TGTGCCAGCAGAGGCCTTAACCCCCCGTACAATGAGCAGTTCTTC. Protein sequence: CASRGLNPPYNEQFF.

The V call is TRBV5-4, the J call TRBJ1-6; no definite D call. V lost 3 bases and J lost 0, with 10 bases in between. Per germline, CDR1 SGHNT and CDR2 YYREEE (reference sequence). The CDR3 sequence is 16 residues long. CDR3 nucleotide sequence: TGTGCCAGCAGCTACGATTTGAGCTCCTATAATTCACCCCTCCACTTT. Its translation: CASSYDLSSYNSPLHF.

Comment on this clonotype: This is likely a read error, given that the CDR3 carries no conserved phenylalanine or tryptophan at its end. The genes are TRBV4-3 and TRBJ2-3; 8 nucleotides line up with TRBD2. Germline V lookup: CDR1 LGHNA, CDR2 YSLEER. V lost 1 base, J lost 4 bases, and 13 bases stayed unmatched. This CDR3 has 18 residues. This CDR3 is CASSQVQVLAGGPDTQYL. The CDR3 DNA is TGCGCCAGCAGCCAAGTTCAGGTGTTGGCGGGAGGACCAGATACGCAGTATCTT.

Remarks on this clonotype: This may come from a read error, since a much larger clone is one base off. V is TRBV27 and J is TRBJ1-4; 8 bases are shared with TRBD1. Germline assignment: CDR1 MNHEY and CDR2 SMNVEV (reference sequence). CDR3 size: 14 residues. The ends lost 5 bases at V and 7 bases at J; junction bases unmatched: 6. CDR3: CASSRQGFGEKLFF. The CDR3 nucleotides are TGTGCCAGCAGTCGACAGGGGTTCGGTGAAAAACTGTTTTTT.

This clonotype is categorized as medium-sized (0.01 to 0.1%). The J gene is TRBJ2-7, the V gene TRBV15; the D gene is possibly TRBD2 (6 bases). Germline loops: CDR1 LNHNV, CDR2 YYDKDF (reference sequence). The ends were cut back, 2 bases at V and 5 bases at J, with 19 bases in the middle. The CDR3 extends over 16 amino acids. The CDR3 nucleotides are TGTGCCACCAGCAGATGGAGGGGAAAAGTCGCCCACGAGCAGTACTTC. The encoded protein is CATSRWRGKVAHEQYF.

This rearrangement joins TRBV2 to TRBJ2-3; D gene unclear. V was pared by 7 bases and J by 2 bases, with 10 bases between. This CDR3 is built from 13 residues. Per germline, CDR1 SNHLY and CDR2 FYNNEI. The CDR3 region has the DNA TGTGCCAGCACCTATCATCCCACAGATACGCAGTATTTT. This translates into CASTYHPTDTQYF.

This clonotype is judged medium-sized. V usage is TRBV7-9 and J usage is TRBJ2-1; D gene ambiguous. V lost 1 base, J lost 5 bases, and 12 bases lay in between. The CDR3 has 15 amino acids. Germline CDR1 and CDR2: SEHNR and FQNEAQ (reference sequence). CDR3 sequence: CASSLVRATDNEQFF. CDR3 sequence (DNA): TGTGCCAGCAGCTTAGTAAGGGCTACGGACAATGAGCAGTTCTTC.

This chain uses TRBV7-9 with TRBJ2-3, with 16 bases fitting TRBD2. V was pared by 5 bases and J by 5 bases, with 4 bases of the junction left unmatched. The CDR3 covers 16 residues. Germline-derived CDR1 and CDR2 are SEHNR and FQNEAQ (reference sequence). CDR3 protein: CASSAGLAGGQDTQYF. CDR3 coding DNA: TGTGCCAGCAGCGCGGGACTAGCGGGGGGGCAAGATACGCAGTATTTT.

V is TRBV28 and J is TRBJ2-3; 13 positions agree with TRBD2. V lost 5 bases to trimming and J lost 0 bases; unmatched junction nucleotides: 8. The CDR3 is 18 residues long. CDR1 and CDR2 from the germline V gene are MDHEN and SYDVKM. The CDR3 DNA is TGTGCCAGCAGTCCCTCGGGACTAGCGGGAATAAGCACAGATACGCAGTATTTT. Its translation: CASSPSGLAGISTDTQYF.

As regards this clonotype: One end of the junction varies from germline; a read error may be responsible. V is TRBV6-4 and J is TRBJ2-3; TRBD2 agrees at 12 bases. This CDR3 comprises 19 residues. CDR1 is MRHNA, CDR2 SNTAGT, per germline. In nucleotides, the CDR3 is TGTGCCAGCAGTTTTGTTTTGACTAGCGGGAGTTTTAGCACAGATATGCAGTATTTT. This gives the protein CASSFVLTSGSFSTDMQYF.

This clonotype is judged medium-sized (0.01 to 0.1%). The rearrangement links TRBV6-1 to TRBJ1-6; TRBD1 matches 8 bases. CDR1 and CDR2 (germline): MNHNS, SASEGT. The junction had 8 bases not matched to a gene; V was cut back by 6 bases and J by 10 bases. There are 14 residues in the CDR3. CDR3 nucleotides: TGTGCCAGCAGCGGTGGACAGGGAAACTCACCCCTCCACTTT. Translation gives CASSGGQGNSPLHF.

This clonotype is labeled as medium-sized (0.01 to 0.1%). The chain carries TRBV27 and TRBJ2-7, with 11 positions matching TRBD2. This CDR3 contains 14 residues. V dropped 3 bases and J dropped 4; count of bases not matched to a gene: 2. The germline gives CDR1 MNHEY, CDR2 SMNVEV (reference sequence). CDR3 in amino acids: CASSFGTSGYEQYF. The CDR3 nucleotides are TGTGCCAGCAGTTTTGGGACTAGCGGATACGAGCAGTACTTC.

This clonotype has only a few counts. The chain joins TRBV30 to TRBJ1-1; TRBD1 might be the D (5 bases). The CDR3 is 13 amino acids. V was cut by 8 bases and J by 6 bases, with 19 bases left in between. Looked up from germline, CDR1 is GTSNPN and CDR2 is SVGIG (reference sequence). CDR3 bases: TGTGCCCGTTGGGCCCGGGACCGGCCTGAAGCTTTCTTT. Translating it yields CARWARDRPEAFF.